A selection of T cell receptor beta chains follows, all from one sample in a study of regulatory and conventional T cells in RAG deficiency. Assay: immunoSEQ multiplex PCR; the TCRdb copy retains only in-frame clones and omits some. The table lists approximately 46,000 clones, 75% to 90% of them singletons. This sample was shared with a second study, whose subject was regulatory T cells.

Sequenced material: CD4+ effector T cells sorted from blood. The receptors were gathered from a human donor in good health. Both conserved end residues are part of each CDR3. A D gene is named only where the DNA matches it firmly. The size of a clone is reported for some rows only, either as once, few or many, or as a class for expanded clones.

D gene	clone size	V gene	J gene	CDR3 protein
TRBD1	.	TRBV9	TRBJ1-4	CASSGNVPGQGSHEKLFF
.	.	TRBV20-1	TRBJ2-7	CSARAGEQYF
TRBD1	.	TRBV28	TRBJ1-5	CASQEGAGQPQHF
TRBD1	.	TRBV9	TRBJ2-5	CASSVGTGPQETQYF
.	once	TRBV28	TRBJ2-7	CASTPTLSYEQYF
TRBD2	.	TRBV19	TRBJ2-1	CASRTSGRISEQFF
TRBD1	.	TRBV6-1	TRBJ1-1	CASNRDRSNTEAFF
.	.	TRBV7-9	TRBJ1-5	CASSSGLGNQPQHF
.	.	TRBV29-1	TRBJ1-1	CSVEVNGARNTEAFF
.	once	TRBV18	TRBJ1-2	CASPPRSENGYTF
TRBD1	.	TRBV6-1	TRBJ2-7	CASSSDRDSYEQYF
TRBD1	.	TRBV18	TRBJ2-2	CASSPGTVNTGELFF
.	.	TRBV19	TRBJ1-2	CASSIPGTYGYTF
.	.	TRBV18	TRBJ2-7	CASSSHQGGGYEQYF
TRBD2	.	TRBV7-9	TRBJ2-4	CASSATSGSGPDF
TRBD1	.	TRBV7-9	TRBJ1-4	CASSSKGQGATNEKLFF
TRBD1	.	TRBV2	TRBJ1-5	CASSLGQQNQPQHF
TRBD2	.	TRBV13	TRBJ2-5	CASSFLAGGETQYF
TRBD1	.	TRBV9	TRBJ1-2	CASSPGQENYGYTF
.	.	TRBV28	TRBJ1-1	CASSFGENTEAFF
.	.	TRBV18	TRBJ1-5	CASSQTGNQPQHF
TRBD1	.	TRBV7-9	TRBJ2-1	CASNPGTGSNEQFF
.	few	TRBV19	TRBJ1-5	CASSITTVGNQPQHF
.	.	TRBV18	TRBJ1-5	CASSLISQVGQPQHF
TRBD2	.	TRBV14	TRBJ2-5	CASSLWGGETQYF
.	.	TRBV7-3	TRBJ1-2	CASSETGYYGYTF
.	.	TRBV19	TRBJ2-7	CASSIGTKNVEQYF
.	.	TRBV11-2	TRBJ2-7	CASSLNTGSYEQYF
TRBD1	.	TRBV30	TRBJ2-7	CAWRSPGQGYEQYF
.	.	TRBV21-1	TRBJ1-1	CASSKEQEMNTEAFF
.	.	TRBV11-3	TRBJ1-1	CASSLGLNTEAFF
.	.	TRBV7-6	TRBJ2-3	CASSSGRTLHF
.	.	TRBV11-2	TRBJ1-2	CASSLDRQAGYGYTF
.	.	TRBV19	TRBJ1-2	CASSPAGPQYGYTF
.	.	TRBV6-1	TRBJ1-1	CASSEPSNVLDTEAFF
.	.	TRBV6-5	TRBJ1-1	CASSFTGNTEAFF
.	few	TRBV5-4	TRBJ2-5	CASSLAGARETQYF
TRBD2	.	TRBV30	TRBJ2-5	CAWSVGRPPQTQYF
TRBD1	.	TRBV2	TRBJ1-5	CASSKDRGGQPQHF
.	.	TRBV29-1	TRBJ1-2	CSVESRLSGGYTF
TRBD2	.	TRBV12-5	TRBJ2-1	CASGLVRLGLAGGSSYNEQFF
.	.	TRBV6-6	TRBJ1-3	CASSYSGDPSGNTIYF